This T cell receptor (beta chain) was profiled in a study of T cell clonality in common variable immunodeficiency. This clone was observed at least ten times. Its antigen is not identified. The read halts 3 residues ahead of the CDR3 end, with the missing end drawn from the germline J gene. Study results and caveats: Reportedly, TCR beta sequences from common variable immunodeficiency showed fewer deletions and N-nucleotide insertions. Patient heterogeneity in the CVID cohort limited correlations between repertoire features and clinical complications.

Between the trimmed V and J ends, which lost 8 bases and 8 bases, there was a span of 18 bases. The CDR3 is 14 amino acids. Germline V gene data show CDR1 as SEHNR and CDR2 as FQNEAQ (reference sequence). Produced via immunoSEQ multiplex PCR; TCRdb's table is partial and in-frame only. The table lists roughly 30,000 clones, with no singletons. V gene TRBV7-9 combines with J gene TRBJ2-2; the D gene is possibly TRBD2 (6 bases). The sequenced sample consisted of peripheral blood mononuclear cells. The clonotype comes from a human donor with common variable immunodeficiency. Incomplete CDR3 DNA: TGTGCCAGCGTCGGGACTCGAATACCTGGGGAG. Residues: CASVGTRIPGE. The full CDR3 sequence reads CASVGTRIPGELFF.